The 31 T cell receptor beta chains below all came from one sample that was sequenced in a study of T cell clonality in common variable immunodeficiency. Clones were read by immunoSEQ multiplex PCR, and TCRdb kept only the in-frame ones, dropping some. The sample shows about 39,000 clones, none of them appearing just once. What was sequenced was peripheral blood mononuclear cells. Receptors were obtained from a person aged 18-70 years in good health.

This clone has a count of ten or more. The CDR3 end is not reached by the read, which stops 3 residues before it; the germline J gene fills it in. The rearrangement links TRBV7-9 to TRBJ2-1, with 7 bases aligning to TRBD2. CDR1 and CDR2 (germline): SEHNR, FQNEAQ (reference sequence). This CDR3 comprises 13 residues. V trimming: 1 base; J trimming: 9 bases; junction bases outside the gene matches: 3. Here the CDR3 reads CASSLVRGSEQFF. Incomplete CDR3 DNA: TGTGCCAGCAGCTTAGTGCGGGGGTCTGAG.

There are many counts of this clone. The read ends 3 residues early relative to the CDR3; the germline J gene fills the gap. The chain couples TRBV5-1 to TRBJ2-1; 7 nucleotides line up with TRBD1. The CDR3 has 18 residues. Germline-derived CDR1 and CDR2 are SGHRS and YFSETQ. J lost 1 base, V lost 0 bases, and 10 bases had no gene match. The CDR3 reads CASSLDTGAPGSYNEQFF. The DNA read from the CDR3 is TGCGCCAGCAGCTTGGATACAGGGGCTCCGGGTTCCTACAATGAG. The variable domain in full, with the rest retrieved from reference TRBV5-1 and TRBJ2-1, is KAGVTQTPRYLIKTRGQQVTLSCSPISGHRSVSWYQQTPGQGLQFLFEYFSETQRNKGNFPGRFSGRQFSNSRSEMNVSTLELGDSALYLCASSLDTGAPGSYNEQFFGPGTRLTVL.

This clone was observed many times. The read ends 3 residues shy of where the CDR3 ends; the end is completed using the germline J gene. The chain couples TRBV12-3 or TRBV12-4 to TRBJ2-7; D might be TRBD1 (6 bases). CDR3 size: 14 residues. Trimming removed 5 bases from V and 2 bases from J, with 13 bases in between. The covered CDR3 bases are TGTGCCAGCAGTCTACAGGGAACAACCTACGAG. Its translation is CASSLQGTTYE. The full CDR3 sequence reads CASSLQGTTYEQYF.

Turning to this clone: The read comes to an end 3 residues before the CDR3 does, leaving the germline J gene to fill in the end. J is TRBJ2-7 and V is TRBV5-5; the match to TRBD1 covers 10 bases. Unmatched junction bases numbered 6, after V lost 4 bases and J lost 5 bases. Germline V CDR1 and CDR2: SGHKS, YYEKEE (reference sequence). The CDR3 covers 14 residues. Incomplete CDR3 DNA: TGTGCCAGCAGCCCCGGACAGGGGGTGGACGAG. It specifies CASSPGQGVDE. The complete CDR3 protein is CASSPGQGVDEQYF.

This clone was seen repeatedly, ten times or more. CDR3 DNA (partial): TGTGCCAGCAGCCTGACAGGGGGCTCCTACAATGAG. Translated, it gives CASSLTGGSYNE. The whole CDR3 sequence reads CASSLTGGSYNEQFF. The rearrangement links TRBV11-2 to TRBJ2-1; 9 bases are a match to TRBD1. The CDR3 is cut off 3 residues early in the read; its end comes from the germline J gene. The germline V gene has CDR1 SGHAT and CDR2 FQNNGV. The CDR3 spans 15 residues. The J segment lost 0 bases and the V segment lost 5 bases, leaving 2 bases of the junction unmatched. Variable domain in full (rest from reference TRBV11-2 and TRBJ2-1): EAGVAQSPRYKIIEKRQSVAFWCNPISGHATLYWYQQILGQGPKLLIQFQNNGVVDDSQLPKDRFSAERLKGVDSTLKIQPAKLEDSAVYLCASSLTGGSYNEQFFGPGTRLTVL.

This clone was detected ten times or more. The read is 3 residues too short to cover the CDR3 end, so that end is filled in from the germline J gene. The rearrangement uses TRBV12-5 and TRBJ2-3; 7 bases match TRBD2. V lost 6 bases, J lost 2 bases, and 8 bases stayed unmatched. The CDR3 has 15 residues. Looked up from germline, CDR1 is LGHNT and CDR2 is FRNRAP. Here the CDR3 reads CASGESGKNTDTQYF. CDR3 bases read: TGTGCTAGTGGAGAAAGCGGGAAGAACACAGATACG.

The sequenced part of the CDR3 DNA is TGCAGTGCTAGACCACTCGGGGGACTAGCGGGAGGACATTCCTACAATGAG. The encoded protein is CSARPLGGLAGGHSYNE. In full, the CDR3 is CSARPLGGLAGGHSYNEQFF. This sequence joins TRBV20-1 and TRBJ2-1, with 15 bases matching TRBD2. The missing CDR3 end, 3 residues past where the read stops, is filled in from the germline J gene. CDR3 length: 20 amino acids. The V and J ends lost 2 bases and 1 base, in that order; junction bases with no gene match: 12. CDR1 and CDR2 (germline): DFQATT, SNEGSKA (reference sequence).

This clone was seen only a few times. The observed sequence ends 3 residues before the CDR3 terminus, with the missing tail filled in from the germline J gene. This chain connects TRBV10-3 to TRBJ2-1; TRBD1 aligns across 8 bases. Looked up from germline, CDR1 is ENHRY and CDR2 is SYGVKD. J gave up 9 bases and V 6 bases, and 13 bases lay outside the gene matches. The CDR3 covers 15 residues. This CDR3 is CAISPQGAINGEQFF. CDR3 bases read: TGTGCCATCAGCCCCCAGGGGGCGATCAATGGTGAG.

This clone was picked up many times. Sequencing ends 3 residues short of the CDR3 end; the germline J gene provides the rest. The chain couples TRBV7-9 to TRBJ1-3; D may be TRBD1 (5 bases). Germline loops: CDR1 SEHNR, CDR2 FQNEAQ (reference sequence). The CDR3 runs 14 residues. The V and J ends lost 8 bases and 0 bases respectively, with 11 bases between them. The DNA read from the CDR3 is TGTGCCAGCGCGCGGGGGGACTCTGGAAACACC. Translating gives CASARGDSGNT. The full CDR3 is CASARGDSGNTIYF. Using reference TRBV7-9 and TRBJ1-3 for the parts outside the CDR3, the full variable domain is DTGVSQNPRHKITKRGQNVTFRCDPISEHNRLYWYRQTLGQGPEFLTYFQNEAQLEKSRLLSDRFSAERPKGSFSTLEIQRTEQGDSAMYLCASARGDSGNTIYFGEGSWLTVV.

There are many counts of this clone. The read halts 3 residues ahead of the CDR3 end, with the missing end drawn from the germline J gene. This chain links TRBV14 with TRBJ2-7; D possibly corresponds to TRBD1 (5 bases). This CDR3 comprises 13 residues. The V gene's germline CDR1 is SGHDN and CDR2 FVKESK. V lost 1 base, J lost 5 bases, and 9 bases lay in between. This CDR3 reads CASSQVRGNEQYF. CDR3 bases read: TGTGCCAGCAGCCAAGTAAGGGGAAACGAG.

Note on this clone: The CDR3 end is not reached by the read, which stops 3 residues before it; the germline J gene fills it in. The rearrangement uses TRBV6-2 or TRBV6-3 and TRBJ2-3, with 7 positions matching TRBD1. Germline V lookup: CDR1 MNHEY, CDR2 SVGEGT. This CDR3 has 13 amino acids. CDR3 residues: CASRGTVNQPQYF. The DNA read from the CDR3 is TGTGCCAGCCGTGGGACAGTCAATCAGCCG.

Many counts were recorded for this clone. The read falls 3 residues short of the CDR3 end, and the missing part is taken from the germline J gene. Other DNA sequences of this sample code for an identical CDR3. V is TRBV6-1 and J is TRBJ2-3; D might be TRBD1 (6 bases). Germline values: CDR1 MNHNS, CDR2 SASEGT. The CDR3 spans 13 residues. The CDR3 bases that were read are TGTGCCAGCAGTGAACCGGGACAAGAGACG. This codes for CASSEPGQET. The whole CDR3 sequence is CASSEPGQETQYF.

By share, this clone ranks as medium-sized. The read terminates 3 residues before the CDR3 end, so the remaining end is supplied by the germline J gene. The chain combines TRBV6-4 with TRBJ2-3, with 8 bases aligning to TRBD2. V dropped 3 bases and J dropped 3; count of bases not matched to a gene: 2. Germline CDR1 is MRHNA and CDR2 is SNTAGT. The CDR3 has 14 residues. This CDR3 reads CASSEGLATDTQYF. The sequenced CDR3 bases are TGTGCCAGCAGTGAAGGACTAGCTACAGATACG.

This clone showed up many times. The missing CDR3 end, 3 residues past where the read stops, is filled in from the germline J gene. The V call is TRBV18, the J call TRBJ1-5; D might be TRBD1 (5 bases). In germline, CDR1 is KGHSH, CDR2 LQKENI. The CDR3 is made up of 15 amino acids. Deletions cut 3 bases from V and 3 bases from J, with 12 bases between. This CDR3 is CASSPGGQNNQPQHF. The sequenced part of the CDR3 DNA is TGTGCCAGCTCACCCGGCGGACAAAACAATCAGCCC.

This clone was recorded many times. CDR3 DNA, as far as it was read: TGCGCCAGCTTCGAGGGTCTCCCCTCCTACAATGAG. Translating gives CASFEGLPSYNE. In full, the CDR3 reads CASFEGLPSYNEQFF. This rearrangement joins TRBV5-1 to TRBJ2-1, with TRBD2 as a possible D gene (5 bases). The read comes to an end 3 residues before the CDR3 does, leaving the germline J gene to fill in the end. Trimming cost V 7 bases and J 0 bases, with 14 bases left between them. Germline-derived CDR1 and CDR2 are SGHRS and YFSETQ. CDR3 length: 15 amino acids. The full variable domain, rest sourced from reference TRBV5-1 and TRBJ2-1, is KAGVTQTPRYLIKTRGQQVTLSCSPISGHRSVSWYQQTPGQGLQFLFEYFSETQRNKGNFPGRFSGRQFSNSRSEMNVSTLELGDSALYLCASFEGLPSYNEQFFGPGTRLTVL.

This clone has more than one count but fewer than ten. The read ends 3 residues shy of where the CDR3 ends; the end is completed using the germline J gene. The V and J genes are TRBV18 and TRBJ2-2; 10 nucleotides align to TRBD1. Germline values: CDR1 KGHSH, CDR2 LQKENI. J lost 2 bases, V lost 8 bases, and 5 bases had no gene match. The CDR3 contains 15 residues. CDR3 DNA (partial): TGTGCCAGCCCGGGACAGGGGACAAACACCGGGGAG. Protein sequence: CASPGQGTNTGE. The full CDR3 protein reads CASPGQGTNTGELFF. The full variable domain, with the rest looked up from reference TRBV18 and TRBJ2-2, is NAGVMQNPRHLVRRRGQEARLRCSPMKGHSHVYWYRQLPEEGLKFMVYLQKENIIDESGMPKERFSAEFPKEGPSILRIQQVVRGDSAAYFCASPGQGTNTGELFFGEGSRLTVL.

This clone showed up many times. The CDR3 is cut off 3 residues early in the read; its end comes from the germline J gene. The V gene is TRBV9, the J gene TRBJ2-3, with TRBD2 identical over 10 bases. The CDR3 contains 16 residues. Germline CDR1 SGDLS, CDR2 YYNGEE. Losses at the gene ends were 7 bases for V and 0 bases for J; bases not matched to a gene: 8. Incomplete CDR3 DNA: TGTGCCAGCGGAAGAGGGACTAGCGCGAGCACAGATACG. The encoded protein is CASGRGTSASTDT. The full CDR3 is CASGRGTSASTDTQYF.

This clone was seen many times. CDR3 sequence reads: CASVLGGLQETQYF. The sequenced CDR3 bases are TGTGCCAGCGTCTTGGGGGGACTCCAAGAGACC. The V gene is TRBV5-8, the J gene TRBJ2-5; the D gene is possibly TRBD2 (6 bases). The read halts 3 residues ahead of the CDR3 end, with the missing end drawn from the germline J gene. Germline CDR1 reads SGHTS; CDR2 reads YDEGEE. The CDR3 loop spans 14 amino acids. V was shortened by 7 bases and J by 1 base, with 14 bases between the two germline ends.

The sample holds many counts of this clone. The CDR3 end falls 3 residues outside the read, so it is completed with the germline J gene. The genes are TRBV7-9 and TRBJ1-4, with a possible D match to TRBD1 (6 bases). This CDR3 contains 15 residues. From germline, CDR1 is SEHNR and CDR2 FQNEAQ (reference sequence). CDR3 bases read: TGTGCCAGCAGCCCGCCGGGACAATATAATTCACCA. It translates to CASSPPGQYNSP. The entire CDR3 protein reads CASSPPGQYNSPLFF. Supplemented by reference TRBV7-9 and TRBJ1-4, the full variable domain reads DTGVSQNPRHKITKRGQNVTFRCDPISEHNRLYWYRQTLGQGPEFLTYFQNEAQLEKSRLLSDRFSAERPKGSFSTLEIQRTEQGDSAMYLCASSPPGQYNSPLFFGSGTQLSVL.

This clone was found many times. The missing CDR3 end, 3 residues past where the read stops, is filled in from the germline J gene. The chain links TRBV2 to TRBJ1-1; D gene unclear. Looked up from germline, CDR1 is SNHLY and CDR2 is FYNNEI. The CDR3 runs 12 residues. V was cut by 8 bases and J by 6 bases, with 13 bases left in between. The covered CDR3 bases are TGTGCCAGCGGTTGGAGGGCCCCTGAA. As protein: CASGWRAPE. The complete CDR3 reads CASGWRAPEAFF. Full variable domain (outside the CDR3, taken from reference TRBV2 and TRBJ1-1): EPEVTQTPSHQVTQMGQEVILRCVPISNHLYFYWYRQILGQKVEFLVSFYNNEISEKSEIFDDQFSVERPDGSNFTLKIRSTKLEDSAMYFCASGWRAPEAFFGQGTRLTVV.

There are many counts of this clone. The read finishes 3 residues shy of the CDR3 end, and the germline J gene is used to complete it. The chain is built from TRBV7-8 and TRBJ2-1, with 8 positions matching TRBD2. Unmatched junction bases numbered 10, after V lost 5 bases and J lost 7 bases. The CDR3 runs to 15 residues. The V gene's germline CDR1 is SGHVS and CDR2 FQNEAQ. Incomplete CDR3 DNA: TGTGCCAGCAGCGTGTCTAGCGGGCGAGCTAATGAG. As protein: CASSVSSGRANE. The entire CDR3 protein is CASSVSSGRANEQFF.

At least ten counts were recorded for this clone. The sequenced fragment ends 3 residues before the CDR3 boundary, so the rest is inferred from the germline J gene. This chain connects TRBV15 to TRBJ1-1, with TRBD1 matching 7 bases. CDR1 and CDR2 from the germline V gene are LNHNV and YYDKDF (reference sequence). Trimming cost V 5 bases and J 1 base; bases outside gene matches: 13. The CDR3 is 17 amino acids. CDR3 sequence reads: CATSRQLGQIENTEAFF. The DNA read from the CDR3 is TGTGCCACCAGCCGCCAACTGGGACAGATAGAGAACACTGAA.

This clone came up many times. The DNA read from the CDR3 is TGTGCCAGCAGCTTAGTCTCGGGGGAGGCTAATACG. As protein: CASSLVSGEANT. The entire CDR3 reads CASSLVSGEANTQYF. The rearrangement uses TRBV7-2 and TRBJ2-3; D possibly corresponds to TRBD2 (6 bases). Read coverage stops 3 residues before the CDR3 terminus; the germline J gene supplies the remainder. This CDR3 is 15 amino acids long. V was clipped by 1 base and J by 7 bases, with 15 bases between them. The germline gives CDR1 SGHTA, CDR2 FQGNSA.

In this sample, this clone turned up many times. The CDR3 is cut off 3 residues early in the read; its end comes from the germline J gene. The V and J genes are TRBV7-2 and TRBJ1-2, with 8 bases fitting TRBD1. CDR3 size: 13 residues. The V gene end was trimmed by 5 bases and the J gene end by 4 bases; junction bases not matched to a gene: 3. CDR1 and CDR2 (germline): SGHTA, FQGNSA. CDR3 residues: CASSGDRRYGYTF. CDR3 bases read: TGTGCCAGCAGCGGGGACAGGCGCTATGGC.

This clone was found many times. Sequencing ends 3 residues short of the CDR3 end; the germline J gene provides the rest. This sequence joins TRBV5-6 and TRBJ1-2; no definite D call. Germline CDR1 and CDR2: SGHDT and YYEEEE. This CDR3 has 12 amino acids. CDR3 residues: CASSLAGKGYTF. The CDR3 bases that were read are TGTGCCAGCAGCTTGGCGGGGAAGGGC. Variable domain in full (rest from reference TRBV5-6 and TRBJ1-2): DAGVTQSPTHLIKTRGQQVTLRCSPKSGHDTVSWYQQALGQGPQFIFQYYEEEERQRGNFPDRFSGHQFPNYSSELNVNALLLGDSALYLCASSLAGKGYTFGSGTRLTVV.

This clone was recorded at least ten times. Incomplete CDR3 DNA: TGTGCCAGCAGCCCCCCGACCGGGGAG. This translates into CASSPPTGE. The complete CDR3 reads CASSPPTGELFF. J is TRBJ2-2 and V is TRBV7-9; D uncertain. The DNA ends 3 residues before the CDR3 does, and the rest of the CDR3 is filled in from the germline J gene. Between the trimmed V and J ends, which lost 5 bases and 5 bases, there was a span of 6 bases. Germline values: CDR1 SEHNR, CDR2 FQNEAQ (reference sequence). There are 12 residues in the CDR3.

The table lists this clone with many counts. The missing CDR3 end, 3 residues past where the read stops, is filled in from the germline J gene. The chain combines TRBV7-2 with TRBJ2-5, with a possible D match to TRBD2 (5 bases). Deletions cut 5 bases from V and 5 bases from J, with 12 bases between. The CDR3 spans 13 residues. Germline V gene lookup returns CDR1 SGHTA and CDR2 FQGNSA. Incomplete CDR3 DNA: TGTGCCAGCAGCCTACTAGTTCCGGAGACC. This translates into CASSLLVPET. The full CDR3 protein is CASSLLVPETQYF.

This clone was counted ten times or more. The read gets to within 3 residues of the CDR3 end, and the germline J gene fills in the rest. This chain links TRBV5-4 with TRBJ2-3; 11 bases agree with TRBD2. The CDR3 runs 15 residues. V trimming: 4 bases; J trimming: 4 bases; junction bases outside the gene matches: 5. Germline V gene sequence: CDR1 SGHNT, CDR2 YYREEE (reference sequence). CDR3 DNA, as far as it was read: TGTGCCAGCAGCGCGACTAGCGGGACGGCAGATACG. Its protein is CASSATSGTADT. The complete CDR3 sequence is CASSATSGTADTQYF.

This clone has at least ten counts. The CDR3 is cut off 3 residues early in the read; its end comes from the germline J gene. This rearrangement joins TRBV20-1 to TRBJ2-4; TRBD2 is a possible D gene (6 bases). V lost 8 bases and J 6 bases, leaving 17 bases between the germline ends. Germline assignment: CDR1 DFQATT and CDR2 SNEGSKA (reference sequence). This CDR3 comprises 13 residues. The CDR3 DNA, read in part, is TGCAGTTTTGGGGCCGGGACTGGAAACATT. As protein: CSFGAGTGNI. The CDR3 reads in full as CSFGAGTGNIQYF.

This clone was counted ten times or more. The DNA ends 3 residues before the CDR3 does, and the rest of the CDR3 is filled in from the germline J gene. The chain couples TRBV7-2 to TRBJ2-3; 8 nucleotides line up with TRBD2. Germline values: CDR1 SGHTA, CDR2 FQGNSA. The CDR3 is 15 residues long. The V segment lost 5 bases and the J segment 3 bases; nucleotides outside the gene matches: 7. CDR3 DNA (partial): TGTGCCAGCAGCATCCCTAGCGGGCCAACAGATACG. It encodes CASSIPSGPTDT. The CDR3 reads in full as CASSIPSGPTDTQYF.

This clone occurred many times. Read sequence stops 3 residues before the CDR3 end, and the germline J gene provides the missing end. The rearrangement uses TRBV7-7 and TRBJ2-5; TRBD2 agrees at 8 bases. V gave up 6 bases and J gave up 2 bases; unmatched junction bases: 11. The CDR3 spans 16 residues. CDR1 and CDR2 from the germline V gene are SSHAT and FNYEAQ (reference sequence). CDR3 sequence reads: CASSSGLAGTQETQYF. The sequenced CDR3 bases are TGTGCCAGCAGTTCCGGTTTAGCGGGAACTCAAGAGACC.